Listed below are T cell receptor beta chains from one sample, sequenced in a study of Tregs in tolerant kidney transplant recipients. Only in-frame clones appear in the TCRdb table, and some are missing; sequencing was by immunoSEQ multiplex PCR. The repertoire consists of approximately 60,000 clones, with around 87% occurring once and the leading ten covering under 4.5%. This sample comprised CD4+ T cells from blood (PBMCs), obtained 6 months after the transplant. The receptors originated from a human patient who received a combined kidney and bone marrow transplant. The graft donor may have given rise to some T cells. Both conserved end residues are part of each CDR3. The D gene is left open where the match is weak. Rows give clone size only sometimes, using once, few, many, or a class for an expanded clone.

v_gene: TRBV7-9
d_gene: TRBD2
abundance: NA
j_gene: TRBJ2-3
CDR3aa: CASSLGGGSVSDTQYF
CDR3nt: TGTGCCAGCAGCTTAGGGGGCGGGAGTGTTTCAGATACGCAGTATTTT

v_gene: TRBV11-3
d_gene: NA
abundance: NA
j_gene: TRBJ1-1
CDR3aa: CASSTSGTLNTEAFF
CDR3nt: TGTGCCAGCAGCACATCAGGGACTTTGAACACTGAAGCTTTCTTT

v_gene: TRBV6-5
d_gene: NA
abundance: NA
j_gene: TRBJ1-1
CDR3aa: CASSYLGTTNTEAFF
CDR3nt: TGTGCCAGCAGTTATCTAGGGACAACGAACACTGAAGCTTTCTTT

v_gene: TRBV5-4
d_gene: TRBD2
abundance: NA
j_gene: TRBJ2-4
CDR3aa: CASSSRTSGREFGKNIQYF
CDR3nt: TGTGCCAGCAGCTCAAGGACTAGCGGGAGGGAGTTTGGCAAAAACATTCAGTACTTC

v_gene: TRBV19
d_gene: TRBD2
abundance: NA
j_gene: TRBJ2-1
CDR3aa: CASSKRLALNEQFF
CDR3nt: TGTGCCAGTAGTAAACGACTAGCGTTAAATGAGCAGTTCTTC

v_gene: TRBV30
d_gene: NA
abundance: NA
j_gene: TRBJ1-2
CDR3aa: CAWSVRRAYGYTF
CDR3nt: TGTGCCTGGAGTGTACGCAGGGCTTATGGCTACACCTTC

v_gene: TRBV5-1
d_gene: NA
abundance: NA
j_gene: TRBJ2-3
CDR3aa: CASSSIGTFPDTQYF
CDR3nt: TGCGCCAGCAGCTCGATTGGGACTTTCCCCGATACGCAGTATTTT

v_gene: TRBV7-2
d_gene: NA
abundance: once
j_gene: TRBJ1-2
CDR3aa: CASSLDRVGYTF
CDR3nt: TGTGCCAGCAGCTTAGACAGGGTTGGCTACACCTTC

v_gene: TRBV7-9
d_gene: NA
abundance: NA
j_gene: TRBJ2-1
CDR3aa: CASSPGGQVGGNEQFF
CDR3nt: TGTGCCAGCAGCCCCGGGGGGCAGGTTGGGGGCAATGAGCAGTTCTTC

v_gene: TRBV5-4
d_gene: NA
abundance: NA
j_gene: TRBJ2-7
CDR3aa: CASSLDISTSSYEQYF
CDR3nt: TGTGCCAGCAGCTTAGACATATCGACTAGCTCCTACGAGCAGTACTTC

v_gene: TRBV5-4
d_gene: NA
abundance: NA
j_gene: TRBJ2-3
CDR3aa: CASSLRDTQYF
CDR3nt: TGTGCCAGCAGCTTGCGAGATACGCAGTATTTT